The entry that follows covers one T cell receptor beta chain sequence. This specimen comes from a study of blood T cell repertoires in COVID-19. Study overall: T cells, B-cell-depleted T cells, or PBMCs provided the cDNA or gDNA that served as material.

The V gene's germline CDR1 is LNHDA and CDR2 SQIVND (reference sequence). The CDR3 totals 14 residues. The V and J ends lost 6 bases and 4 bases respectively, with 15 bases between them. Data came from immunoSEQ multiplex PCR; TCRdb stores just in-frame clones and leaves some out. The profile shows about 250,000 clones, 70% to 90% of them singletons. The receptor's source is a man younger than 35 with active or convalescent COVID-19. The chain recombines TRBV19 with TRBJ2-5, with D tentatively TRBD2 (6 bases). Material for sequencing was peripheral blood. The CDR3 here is CASSLTGAGETQYF. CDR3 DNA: TGTGCCAGTAGCCTTACAGGAGCGGGAGAGACCCAGTACTTC.